This note documents a single T cell receptor beta chain sequence. This entry comes from a study of blood T cell repertoires in COVID-19. Germline CDR1 and CDR2: ENHRY and SYGVKD. The CDR3 consists of 12 residues. Trimming cost V 9 bases and J 2 bases, with 10 bases left between them. Study processing details: Quantification of nucleated cells was approximated via reference gene primer amplification. TCRdb's copy holds only in-frame clones and misses some; the assay was immunoSEQ multiplex PCR. V and J calls and clone size come straight from that table; D and trimming were deduced from the DNA. Among approximately 200,000 clones listed, 65% to 90% were seen once.

Sample: peripheral blood. The chain couples TRBV10-3 to TRBJ1-1; no clear D gene. The source is a human donor in a cohort sampled during active COVID-19. As DNA, the CDR3 is TGTGCCATTAAACAGACCAACACTGAAGCTTTCTTT. It specifies CAIKQTNTEAFF.